This T cell receptor beta chain was found in a study of blood T cell repertoires in COVID-19. About the study: Acute and convalescent COVID-19 samples came from the United States, Italy and Spain. Nucleic acid was either cDNA or gDNA, and it came from T cells, B-cell-depleted T cells, or PBMCs.

The V gene lost 5 bases and the J gene lost 0 bases, with 11 bases spanning the gap. CDR3 length: 14 residues. Germline V gene lookup returns CDR1 PRHDT and CDR2 FYEKMQ (reference sequence). Authors' processing steps: Estimation of nucleated cell counts was performed using reference gene primer amplification. The table came from immunoSEQ multiplex PCR; TCRdb's copy has only in-frame clones and leaves some out. That table is the source of V, J and clone size, and D and trimming were worked out from the DNA. The sample lists 200,000 or so clones, more than 70% occurring once. The sample comprised peripheral blood. The source is a woman in her thirties or forties who had recovered from COVID-19. This chain uses TRBV13 with TRBJ2-7; TRBD2 is a possible D gene (6 bases). CDR3 loop: CASSPGVGSYEQYF. For the CDR3, the DNA is TGTGCCAGCAGCCCGGGGGTGGGCTCCTACGAGCAGTACTTC.